The sequence of this T cell receptor beta chain was determined in a study of HIV-infected children after antiretroviral therapy interruption (dated by TCRdb to 2018 to 2020). As for the study more broadly: Eight children, all with CD4+ count above 500 and viral load below 50 copies/ml, were included, of whom four were on planned treatment interruption and four were on continuous treatment. Alongside thymic output measurements, TCR repertoires of children on planned treatment interruption were compared with TCR repertoires of children on continuous antiretroviral treatment. Median age was 9.5 years in the interruption group and over 7 years in the continuous treatment group. Samples from the interruption arm were taken at week 0, at week 12, at the end of interruption (week 24 or 48), and about 3 years after the study ended. For the continuous-treatment arm, samples from the corresponding weeks 0, 48 and 150 were analyzed. Most participating children had recorded exposure to EBV and CMV. What the research found in general, with its limitations: An increase in the naive CD4+ Gini coefficient was observed by the end of treatment interruption, suggesting clonal expansion, and a return to baseline was observed by 3 years. Minor non-naive CD45RA+ populations, such as EMRA or stem memory cells, might be present among the sorted CD45RA+ naive cells. In the naive CD4+ repertoires of PTI patients, CDR3 sharing between time points dropped after the start of interruption, while many sequences were shared between the end of interruption and 3 years later. The low number of patients is regarded as a limitation, and the data should be interpreted with caution.

The library came from 3' RACE. TCR libraries were generated from RNA by a 3' RACE protocol incorporating unique molecular identifiers so that PCR amplification bias could be corrected. Up to about 12 amplicon libraries were pooled and sequenced on an Illumina MiSeq with v2 2x250 paired-end chemistry. The original methods were these. Reads were processed with Decombinator to assign V and J genes and CDR3, with barcode-based error and PCR bias correction. Before Gini coefficients were calculated with the R ineq package, the repertoires were subsampled to the same depth. GLIPH, Hamming distance and a shared triplet metric were used to assess CDR3 similarity. The public reads were run again by TCRdb, first through fastp at Q25 and then through MiXCR, and only productive beta chains were kept. Each CDR3 protein gets just one entry, which takes the most common genes and DNA from the rows behind it. The V and J calls, along with clone size, are taken from TCRdb and not from the paper's own processing. Within this sample are about 15,000 distinct CDR3 sequences, with roughly 3.5% of them counted one time only. Of the sample, roughly 5.1% falls within the top ten clones.

V gives up 3 bases and J gives up 4 bases, and the segment between their germline ends measures 13 bases. Looking up the germline V gene yields CDR1 SGHRS and CDR2 YFSETQ. The CDR3 covers 14 residues, taking in both the cysteine and the phenylalanine. Of all the DNA, just the CDR3 is kept, 42 bases in frame from base 1. A remark on this clonotype: This receptor's antigen is unknown. No base-level quality is on record; no much larger clone is a single base apart.

The treatment or condition label on this specimen signifies: PENTA 11 planned treatment interruption arm or continuous ART arm. The participants, all children from the United Kingdom aged 2 to 15 years, had been on at least three-drug ART for a minimum of 24 weeks. Cryopreserved PBMCs with at least 5 million viable cells were required; several candidate patients were excluded for low viable PBMC yield. Using a FACSAria III cell sorter, naive CD4+ CD45RA+ CD45RO- T cells were FACS-sorted out of thawed PBMCs. After sorting, cells were fixed, and RNA was extracted with the RNeasy FFPE kit and then with the RNeasy Micro kit.

The chain couples TRBV5-1 to TRBJ2-5; no confident D gene assignment can be made. The input for sequencing was CD45RA+ CD4+ T cells from PBMCs, taken from a donor given antiretroviral therapy, either interrupted or continuous. According to the study, the label for this sample's cell subset or site signals: naive CD4+ CD45RA+ CD45RO- T cells. The receptor was derived from a child aged 2 to 17 with HIV. The nucleotide sequence reads as follows: TGCGCCAGCAGCTCCTACACTTACGGAGAGACCCAGTACTTC. It translates to CASSSYTYGETQYF.